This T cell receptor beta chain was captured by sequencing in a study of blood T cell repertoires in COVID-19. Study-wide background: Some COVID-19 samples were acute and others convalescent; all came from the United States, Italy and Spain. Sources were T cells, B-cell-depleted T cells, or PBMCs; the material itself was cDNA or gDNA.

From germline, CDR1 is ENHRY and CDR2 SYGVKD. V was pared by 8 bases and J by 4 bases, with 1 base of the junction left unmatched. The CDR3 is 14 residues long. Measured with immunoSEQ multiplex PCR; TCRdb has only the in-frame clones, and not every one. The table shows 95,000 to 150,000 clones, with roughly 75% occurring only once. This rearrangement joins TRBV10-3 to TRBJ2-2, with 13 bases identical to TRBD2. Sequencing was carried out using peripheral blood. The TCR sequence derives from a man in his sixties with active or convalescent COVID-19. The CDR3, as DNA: TGTGCCATCCGACTAGCGGGAGGCACCGGGGAGCTGTTTTTT. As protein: CAIRLAGGTGELFF.